These 24 T cell receptor beta chains came from one sample sequenced in a study of cytomegalovirus exposure and HLA in healthy donors (dated by TCRdb to about 2017). The method was the immunoSEQ multiplex PCR assay. For the multiplex PCR, a mixture combining 60 forward primers for TCR Vbeta segments and 13 reverse primers for TCR Jbeta segments was used. In its TCRdb copy, this immuneACCESS table keeps in-frame sequences only and misses some clones. Where compared with another copy, unresolved V genes explain less than half of these, and the others have no known cause. The sample table holds more than 150,000 clones, of which roughly three quarters were seen once. Less than 2.5% of the sample is taken by the ten largest. The material sequenced was PBMCs. These receptors were taken from a woman aged 25 to 39 in good health and CMV-seropositive.

This chain connects TRBV19 to TRBJ1-1, with D maybe TRBD1 (5 bases). Trimming removed 8 bases at V and 1 base at J, with 8 bases between. The V gene's germline CDR1 is LNHDA and CDR2 SQIVND (reference sequence). The CDR3 is 12 residues long. Here the CDR3 DNA reads TGTGCCAGTGGAAGGGGGAACACTGAAGCTTTCTTT. Translating it yields CASGRGNTEAFF.

This chain connects TRBV7-9 to TRBJ1-3; D is undetermined. From germline, CDR1 is SEHNR and CDR2 FQNEAQ (reference sequence). Trimming took off 3 bases at V and 1 base at J, with 16 bases between the two ends. The CDR3 totals 17 residues. CDR3 in amino acids: CASSLALGLVSGNTIYF. CDR3 bases: TGTGCCAGCAGCTTGGCCTTGGGTCTAGTGTCTGGAAACACCATATATTTT.

The rearrangement uses TRBV6-4 and TRBJ1-3, with 8 nucleotides matching TRBD1. In germline, CDR1 is MRHNA, CDR2 SNTAGT. This CDR3 has 17 residues. The V segment lost 3 bases and the J segment 0 bases; nucleotides outside the gene matches: 7. CDR3 DNA: TGTGCCAGCAGTGATGCGGACAGGGCGAGCTCTGGAAACACCATATATTTT. It is translated as CASSDADRASSGNTIYF.

As for this clone: The identical CDR3 is also encoded by other nucleotide sequences in the sample. The V and J genes are TRBV5-4 and TRBJ1-6; weak D call: TRBD1 (5 bases). The CDR3 totals 11 residues. Germline V gene lookup returns CDR1 SGHNT and CDR2 YYREEE (reference sequence). Trimming took off 4 bases at V and 14 bases at J, with 10 bases between the two ends. The CDR3 coding sequence is TGTGCCAGCAGCGGGACGGGAGCCCTCCACTTT. Its translation is CASSGTGALHF.

This clone came up once. V usage is TRBV2 and J usage is TRBJ1-2, with a tentative D call TRBD1 (5 bases). V lost 5 bases, J lost 5 bases, and 9 bases lay in between. The CDR3 has 12 amino acids. Germline CDR1 SNHLY, CDR2 FYNNEI. CDR3 region: CASSTDSYGYTF. The CDR3 nucleotides are TGTGCCAGCAGTACCGACAGTTATGGCTACACCTTC.

V and J are TRBV2 and TRBJ1-5, with D uncertain. Germline-derived CDR1 and CDR2 are SNHLY and FYNNEI. This CDR3 comprises 13 residues. Between the trimmed V and J ends, which lost 5 bases and 4 bases, there was a span of 9 bases. The CDR3 reads CASSLDGNQPQHF. In DNA form, the CDR3 reads TGTGCCAGCAGTCTAGACGGGAATCAGCCCCAGCATTTT.

The chain uses TRBV28 and TRBJ2-1, with D possibly TRBD1 on 7 matching bases. Germline lookup yields CDR1 MDHEN and CDR2 SYDVKM. This CDR3 has 16 amino acids. The V end lost 3 bases, the J end lost 9 bases, and 21 bases lay between the germline ends. For the CDR3, the DNA is TGTGCCAGCAGTTTTACGAGTCAGGGGGGAGTCAGTGAGCAGTTCTTC. Residues: CASSFTSQGGVSEQFF.

The genes are TRBV5-4 and TRBJ2-1; tentative D call: TRBD2 (5 bases). V was trimmed by 5 bases and J by 0 bases, leaving 12 bases between them. Germline-derived CDR1 and CDR2 are SGHNT and YYREEE (reference sequence). There are 15 residues in the CDR3. The CDR3 loop reads CASRRLGSSYNEQFF. CDR3 nucleotides: TGTGCCAGCAGGAGATTGGGGAGCTCCTACAATGAGCAGTTCTTC.

The rearrangement links TRBV6-6 to TRBJ2-2, with D unclear. Germline CDR1 MNHNY, CDR2 SVGAGI (reference sequence). V was cut by 4 bases and J by 4 bases, with 16 bases left in between. CDR3 length: 16 residues. The CDR3 sequence is CASSFKTRPGTGELFF. In DNA form, the CDR3 reads TGTGCCAGCAGTTTCAAGACGCGCCCGGGCACCGGGGAGCTGTTTTTT.

This rearrangement joins TRBV7-2 to TRBJ2-1; D ambiguous. CDR1 is SGHTA, CDR2 FQGNSA, per germline. This CDR3 is 14 amino acids long. Between the trimmed V and J ends, which lost 5 bases and 4 bases, there was a span of 12 bases. The DNA for the CDR3 is TGTGCCAGCAGCCTAGAACAGAAATACAATGAGCAGTTCTTC. It codes for CASSLEQKYNEQFF. Full variable domain (missing parts from reference TRBV7-2 and TRBJ2-1): GAGVSQSPSNKVTEKGKDVELRCDPISGHTALYWYRQSLGQGLEFLIYFQGNSAPDKSGLPSDRFSAERTGGSVSTLTIQRTQQEDSAVYLCASSLEQKYNEQFFGPGTRLTVL.

This clone has only one observation. V is TRBV6-5 and J is TRBJ2-1; the D gene is possibly TRBD2 (5 bases). This CDR3 contains 14 residues. The V gene lost 0 bases and the J gene lost 7 bases, with 10 bases spanning the gap. Germline CDR1 is MNHEY and CDR2 is SVGAGI. CDR3 in amino acids: CASSYSSGLNEQFF. In nucleotides, the CDR3 is TGTGCCAGCAGTTACTCTTCGGGGTTAAATGAGCAGTTCTTC.

This chain uses TRBV5-1 with TRBJ2-5; 9 bases are shared with TRBD1. Germline lookup yields CDR1 SGHRS and CDR2 YFSETQ. V shed 4 bases, J shed 5 bases, and the junction held 9 bases outside the gene matches. The length of the CDR3 is 15 residues. The CDR3 protein is CASSIDRGTEETQYF. DNA for the CDR3: TGCGCCAGCAGCATAGACAGGGGGACGGAGGAGACCCAGTACTTC.

The CDR3 sequence: CASSKTGAGQPQHF. The CDR3, as DNA: TGTGCCAGTAGCAAGACAGGGGCGGGTCAGCCCCAGCATTTT. V and J are TRBV19 and TRBJ1-5; 8 nucleotides align to TRBD1. This CDR3 is 14 amino acids long. V shed 6 bases and J 6 bases; nucleotides not matched to a gene: 7. Germline V gene data show CDR1 as LNHDA and CDR2 as SQIVND (reference sequence).

The rearrangement joins TRBV6-1 to TRBJ2-3, with 8 nucleotides matching TRBD2. Losses at the gene ends were 2 bases for V and 2 bases for J; bases not matched to a gene: 9. The CDR3 has 17 residues. Germline assignment: CDR1 MNHNS and CDR2 SASEGT. In DNA, the CDR3 is TGTGCCAGCAGTGAACGAGGGCTAGCGGGTTACACAGATACGCAGTATTTT. Its protein is CASSERGLAGYTDTQYF.

This chain links TRBV7-2 with TRBJ1-5, with D hard to call. CDR1 and CDR2 (germline): SGHTA, FQGNSA. This CDR3 has 17 amino acids. V was clipped by 3 bases and J by 0 bases, with 15 bases between them. CDR3 loop: CASSLNHGLDSNQPQHF. In DNA form, the CDR3 reads TGTGCCAGCAGCTTGAACCACGGGTTGGATAGCAATCAGCCCCAGCATTTT.

This CDR3 is CASSRGAEHYEQYF. As DNA, the CDR3 is TGTGCCAGTAGTAGGGGAGCAGAACATTACGAGCAGTACTTC. The V gene is TRBV19, the J gene TRBJ2-7; D is perhaps TRBD2 (5 bases). V lost 4 bases and J lost 4, with 14 bases in between. The V gene's germline CDR1 is LNHDA and CDR2 SQIVND (reference sequence). CDR3 size: 14 residues.

The rearrangement links TRBV28 to TRBJ1-3; D remains unclear. Germline CDR1 MDHEN, CDR2 SYDVKM. With 6 bases removed from V and 9 bases from J, the gap between germline ends came to 12 bases. The CDR3 loop spans 12 amino acids. For the CDR3, the DNA is TGTGCCAGCAGCCCAGACCAGCGCACCATATATTTT. It is translated as CASSPDQRTIYF.

This clone was counted a single time. V usage is TRBV27 and J usage is TRBJ2-5, with 8 nucleotides matching TRBD2. CDR3 length equals 15 residues. V lost 5 bases to trimming and J lost 1 base; unmatched junction nucleotides: 6. The germline CDR1 and CDR2 sequences are MNHEY and SMNVEV (reference sequence). The CDR3 loop is CASSLERGGQETQYF. The CDR3, as DNA: TGTGCCAGCAGTCTGGAACGGGGGGGCCAAGAGACCCAGTACTTC.

The chain is built from TRBV9 and TRBJ2-3; 9 bases agree with TRBD1. J was trimmed by 4 bases and V by 4 bases; bases with no gene match: 10. The CDR3 has 16 residues. CDR1 and CDR2 from the germline V gene are SGDLS and YYNGEE. This CDR3 is CASSPPGGQGADTQYF. CDR3 in DNA: TGTGCCAGCAGCCCTCCCGGGGGACAGGGCGCAGATACGCAGTATTTT.

V gene TRBV7-2 combines with J gene TRBJ2-1, with 11 nucleotides matching TRBD2. The CDR3 has 16 residues. The V and J ends lost 5 bases and 8 bases, in that order; junction bases with no gene match: 11. Germline V gene lookup returns CDR1 SGHTA and CDR2 FQGNSA. In nucleotides, the CDR3 is TGTGCCAGCAGCCTCGAACTTAGCGGGGGGGCCCATGAGCAGTTCTTC. As protein: CASSLELSGGAHEQFF.

This clone came up a few times. V is TRBV11-2 and J is TRBJ2-7, with D possibly TRBD2 on 6 matching bases. CDR3 size: 17 residues. Trimming cost V 5 bases and J 0 bases, with 20 bases left between them. In germline, CDR1 is SGHAT, CDR2 FQNNGV. The CDR3 spells CASSQEGPAGSSYEQYF. The CDR3 region has the DNA TGTGCCAGCAGCCAAGAGGGTCCGGCGGGGAGCTCCTACGAGCAGTACTTC.

This clone was counted between two and nine times. Other DNA sequences in this specimen translate into the identical CDR3. This chain connects TRBV2 to TRBJ2-5; unclear D gene. The J call is uncertain, as TRBJ2-7 better fits the DNA end. CDR3 length: 10 amino acids. Germline V CDR1 and CDR2: SNHLY, FYNNEI. CDR3 in DNA: TGTGCCAGCAGTGCCTACGAGCAGTACTTC. It is translated as CASSAYEQYF.

The chain employs TRBV7-2 and TRBJ1-5; D is ambiguous. The germline V gene has CDR1 SGHTA and CDR2 FQGNSA. The CDR3 spans 13 residues. The V gene lost 9 bases and the J gene lost 7 bases, with 16 bases spanning the gap. The chain's CDR3 is CARFRLAGQPQHF. The CDR3 nucleotides read TGTGCCAGATTTCGGTTAGCGGGGCAGCCCCAGCATTTT. Together with reference TRBV7-2 and TRBJ1-5, the CDR3 gives the full variable domain: GAGVSQSPSNKVTEKGKDVELRCDPISGHTALYWYRQSLGQGLEFLIYFQGNSAPDKSGLPSDRFSAERTGGSVSTLTIQRTQQEDSAVYLCARFRLAGQPQHFGDGTRLSIL.

The chain joins TRBV15 to TRBJ1-1, with 7 bases that match TRBD1. Per the germline V gene, CDR1 is LNHNV and CDR2 is YYDKDF (reference sequence). CDR3 size: 15 residues. The V gene end was trimmed by 2 bases and the J gene end by 4 bases; junction bases not matched to a gene: 7. DNA for the CDR3: TGTGCCACCAGCAGATCAGACAGGGCTCCCACTGAAGCTTTCTTT. It translates to CATSRSDRAPTEAFF.